This T cell receptor (beta chain) emerged from a study of blood T cell repertoires in COVID-19. Study summary: Samples taken during acute and convalescent COVID-19 were collected in the United States, Italy and Spain.

V dropped 5 bases and J dropped 2; count of bases not matched to a gene: 14. The germline CDR1 and CDR2 sequences are MGHRA and YSYEKL. There are 18 residues in the CDR3. Which cohort a participant joined came from the clinical history participants gave. Per the original methods: The assay estimated nucleated cells by amplifying reference gene primers. Clones were read by immunoSEQ multiplex PCR, and TCRdb kept only the in-frame ones, dropping some. The V and J calls and clone size were taken over from that table, and D and trimming were inferred from the DNA. The sample carries about 190,000 clones, about 83% recorded once.

The sequenced sample consisted of PBMCs or T cells enriched from blood (not recorded which). This TCR came from a woman aged 25-40 years who had been exposed to COVID-19. The rearrangement joins TRBV4-1 to TRBJ2-7; 11 nucleotides match TRBD2. The CDR3 is CASSLGLAGRLIPYEQYF. CDR3 nucleotide sequence: TGCGCCAGCAGCTTAGGACTAGCGGGTAGATTGATACCCTACGAGCAGTACTTC.